The rows below give T cell receptor beta chains drawn from one sample of a study of cytotoxic CD8 clonotypes in ibrutinib-treated CLL. Assay used: immunoSEQ multiplex PCR; TCRdb lists only in-frame clones, some missing. The table lists about 39,000 clones, 65% to 70% of them singletons. Specimen: PBMCs, collected at disease progression, from a patient treated with ibrutinib. These receptors were taken from a human donor with chronic lymphocytic leukemia. Both conserved end residues are part of each CDR3. Not all rows give a size; the values are once, few, many and, for expanded clones, a class.

abundance: NA; j_gene: TRBJ2-7; v_gene: TRBV7-9; CDR3aa: CASSLAQGYEQYF
abundance: NA; j_gene: TRBJ2-7; v_gene: TRBV2; CDR3aa: CASNPQTGGLAGLEQYF
abundance: NA; j_gene: TRBJ2-6; v_gene: TRBV6-5; CDR3aa: CASSSRGSGANVLTF
abundance: NA; j_gene: TRBJ1-1; v_gene: TRBV11-3; CDR3aa: CASSLHRMGPNNTEAFF
abundance: NA; j_gene: TRBJ2-7; v_gene: TRBV9; CDR3aa: CASSVAIGFGDEQYF
abundance: NA; j_gene: TRBJ1-4; v_gene: TRBV27; CDR3aa: CASSFNDLEKLFF
abundance: NA; j_gene: TRBJ1-5; v_gene: TRBV6-1; CDR3aa: CASRGQGYQPQHF
abundance: NA; j_gene: TRBJ2-2; v_gene: TRBV10-3; CDR3aa: CAIRTGTSGSAGELFF
abundance: NA; j_gene: TRBJ1-6; v_gene: TRBV28; CDR3aa: CASRVSYNSPLHF
abundance: NA; j_gene: TRBJ2-7; v_gene: TRBV7-6; CDR3aa: CASSSSGYEQYF
abundance: NA; j_gene: TRBJ2-4; v_gene: TRBV7-9; CDR3aa: CASSKEVRAKNIQYF
abundance: NA; j_gene: TRBJ2-5; v_gene: TRBV4-3; CDR3aa: CASSQVQGRETQYF
abundance: NA; j_gene: TRBJ2-3; v_gene: TRBV5-8; CDR3aa: CASSPGASPDTQYF
abundance: NA; j_gene: TRBJ2-3; v_gene: TRBV2; CDR3aa: CASSEKGRAGRGFTDTQYF
abundance: NA; j_gene: TRBJ2-1; v_gene: TRBV19; CDR3aa: CASSIAGPYNEQFF
abundance: NA; j_gene: TRBJ1-2; v_gene: TRBV28; CDR3aa: CASSLGSGYYGYTF
abundance: NA; j_gene: TRBJ2-1; v_gene: TRBV27; CDR3aa: CASSRVAGTYNEQFF
abundance: few; j_gene: TRBJ2-1; v_gene: TRBV5-1; CDR3aa: CASSLDASGWIGDEQFF
abundance: NA; j_gene: TRBJ1-1; v_gene: TRBV7-9; CDR3aa: CASSGNLLNTEAFF
abundance: once; j_gene: TRBJ1-2; v_gene: TRBV30; CDR3aa: CAWKGAAGKSYGYTF
abundance: few; j_gene: TRBJ2-7; v_gene: TRBV6-1; CDR3aa: CASSEASLASGYEQYF
abundance: NA; j_gene: TRBJ1-1; v_gene: TRBV11-3; CDR3aa: CASSLGRSTEAFF
abundance: NA; j_gene: TRBJ2-1; v_gene: TRBV2; CDR3aa: CASSVAGLTYNEQFF
abundance: few; j_gene: TRBJ2-3; v_gene: TRBV19; CDR3aa: CASSIGRYTDTQYF
abundance: NA; j_gene: TRBJ2-7; v_gene: TRBV10-3; CDR3aa: CAISEPTLGGYEQYF
abundance: NA; j_gene: TRBJ1-6; v_gene: TRBV4-1; CDR3aa: CASSQDPRQGLLNSPLHF
abundance: NA; j_gene: TRBJ2-7; v_gene: TRBV19; CDR3aa: CASSIQGAPAEQYF
abundance: once; j_gene: TRBJ1-5; v_gene: TRBV6-5; CDR3aa: CASSRTGFQPQHF
abundance: once; j_gene: TRBJ1-2; v_gene: TRBV11-3; CDR3aa: CASSSQIQGTFGYTF
abundance: NA; j_gene: NA; v_gene: TRBV6-6; CDR3aa: CASSYDRGLSYEQYF
abundance: NA; j_gene: TRBJ2-3; v_gene: TRBV4-3; CDR3aa: CASSPVTSGIPPDTQYF
abundance: NA; j_gene: TRBJ2-3; v_gene: TRBV7-9; CDR3aa: CASSLVGMGPADTQYF
abundance: NA; j_gene: TRBJ2-1; v_gene: TRBV5-1; CDR3aa: CASFGTSGHNEQFF
abundance: NA; j_gene: TRBJ1-1; v_gene: TRBV7-9; CDR3aa: CASSSQGPTEAFF
abundance: few; j_gene: TRBJ2-2; v_gene: TRBV27; CDR3aa: CASSSIIRTGELFF
abundance: NA; j_gene: TRBJ1-5; v_gene: TRBV18; CDR3aa: CASSDAGVGNQPQHF
abundance: few; j_gene: TRBJ2-1; v_gene: TRBV29-1; CDR3aa: CSVVPVSYNEQFF
abundance: NA; j_gene: TRBJ2-2; v_gene: TRBV7-2; CDR3aa: CASSSVGGGELFF
abundance: few; j_gene: TRBJ2-2; v_gene: TRBV23-1; CDR3aa: CASSHRQGVGELFF
abundance: NA; j_gene: TRBJ2-3; v_gene: TRBV7-2; CDR3aa: CASSLDRVTDTQYF
abundance: NA; j_gene: TRBJ2-1; v_gene: TRBV5-1; CDR3aa: CASSPWTSGINEQFF
abundance: NA; j_gene: TRBJ2-1; v_gene: TRBV27; CDR3aa: CASSLDRGYNEQFF